The present entry profiles one T cell receptor (beta chain) with its context. This receptor's antigen is unknown. Base qualities are not provided; no much larger clone lies one nucleotide away. The immunoSEQ Assay, a bias-controlled multiplex PCR, was used to amplify TCRbeta CDR3 regions from genomic DNA. Turning to the authors' computational methods: Nucleated cell counts per sample were estimated from amplification of reference gene primers within the assay. To quantify the absolute abundance of each unique TCRbeta CDR3 rearrangement, sequence reads were collapsed and filtered. For each sample, productive Simpson clonality was calculated as the square root of Simpson's diversity index over productive rearrangements. TCRdb retrieved this table from immuneACCESS and kept in-frame rearrangements only. Not all clones are present; in checked studies, unresolved V genes account for under half, and no reason is known for the remainder. The V and J calls and the clone size are those of that table, but D and trimming were determined from the DNA. The sample yields some 230,000 clones; 80% to 90% were counted once. The ten largest account for 3% to 4% of the sample.

The CDR3 runs 13 residues from the cysteine to the phenylalanine. The DNA shown is the 39-base CDR3, in frame from base 1. CDR1 and CDR2 were assigned from the germline V gene (reference sequence) as MNHNY and SVGAGI. From V the trimming removes 6 bases and from J it removes 15 bases, while the gene matches leave 13 bases of the junction unaccounted for. This specimen comes from a study of blood T cell repertoires in COVID-19 (dated by TCRdb to 2019 to 2021). At the level of the whole study: Collaborator samples came from the United States, Italy and Spain and covered acute and convalescent phases of COVID-19. Nearly every sample came with metadata listing a de-identified subject ID, COVID-19 status, age in years and sex. Samples came from the ongoing ImmuneRACE study (first 160 participants) plus 1,254 subjects from 6 global collaborators. The dataset comprised deeply sampled blood TCRbeta repertoires from subjects exposed to, actively infected with, or recovered from COVID-19. The material from the prospective study consisted of cDNA or gDNA derived from T cells, B-cell-depleted T cells, or PBMCs. Where HLA class I and class II types were available, the types were taken from metadata supplied by the sample provider, not from assay-based typing. The repertoires were released in a freely available public database meant as a resource for research on the immune response to SARS-CoV-2. The research as a whole found: Clinical and demographic metadata were provided uncurated, with the amount varying by source and participant.

Participants in the prospective study were enrolled through a virtual design, were aged roughly 18 to 100 years, and lived in about 25 United States geographic areas. Cohort assignment in the prospective study relied on participant-reported clinical history from a screening survey and a study questionnaire. In the prospective study, mobile phlebotomists collected whole blood, serum and a nasopharyngeal or oropharyngeal swab from each participant. Additional blood draws and questionnaires over a roughly two-month period could optionally be provided by prospective study participants. Before DNA extraction, prospective study blood samples were shipped either frozen or at room temperature.

The TCR was taken from a young woman in a cohort exposed to, infected with or recovered from COVID-19 (not recorded which). Here the chain combines TRBV6-6 and TRBJ1-5, with TRBD1 identical over 8 junction bases. The sequenced sample was PBMCs or T cells enriched from blood (not recorded which). This receptor has the CDR3 CASSSGTGRPGHF. Here is the DNA: TGTGCCAGCAGCTCCGGGACAGGCCGTCCGGGGCATTTT.